A single TCR beta chain is shown here with its context. This clone appeared once. No antigen is known for it. Within one base of it there is no much larger clone, and no base qualities were kept. The source of the sample is a study of blood T cell repertoires in COVID-19 (dated by TCRdb to the early 2020s). Looking at the study overall: Collaborator samples came from the United States, Italy and Spain and covered acute and convalescent phases of COVID-19. Where available, HLA class I and class II types were obtained from metadata supplied by the sample provider rather than from assay-based typing. Sample metadata almost always included a de-identified subject ID, COVID-19 status, age in years and sex. The material from the prospective study consisted of cDNA or gDNA derived from T cells, B-cell-depleted T cells, or PBMCs. The dataset comprised deeply sampled blood TCRbeta repertoires from subjects exposed to, actively infected with, or recovered from COVID-19. The repertoires were made available in a free public database intended to serve as a resource for research on the immune response to SARS-CoV-2. Samples were obtained from the ongoing ImmuneRACE study (first 160 participants) and from about 1,300 subjects provided by 6 global collaborators.

After removal of 6 bases from V and 8 bases from J, the junction retains 13 bases not matched to a gene. The CDR3 starts with the cysteine, ends with the phenylalanine, and has 16 residues. Just the 48-base CDR3 DNA is kept, in frame starting at base 1. Looking up the germline V gene (reference sequence) yields CDR1 MNHEY and CDR2 SMNVEV. TCRbeta CDR3 regions were amplified from genomic DNA by means of the immunoSEQ Assay, a bias-controlled multiplex PCR. Per the original workflow: Nucleated cell counts per sample were estimated from amplification of reference gene primers within the assay. To quantify the absolute abundance of each unique TCRbeta CDR3 rearrangement, sequence reads were collapsed and filtered. For each sample, productive Simpson clonality was calculated as the square root of Simpson's diversity index over productive rearrangements. Sourced from immuneACCESS, this table was stored by TCRdb with only in-frame sequences that have V and J called. A share of the clones is absent; for the studies checked, an unresolved V gene accounts for under half, and the remainder has no known explanation. V and J calls and clone size follow that table, whereas D and trimming were derived from the DNA. The table for this sample lists about 210,000 clones; 89% of them were counted only once. The top ten constitute 4.8% of the sample.

Results and caveats for the whole study, not just this receptor: The quantity of clinical and demographic metadata differed by source and by participant and was supplied without curation.

Each collaborating institution followed its own protocols to collect whole blood in K2EDTA tubes. Collaborator samples were shipped for TCRbeta analysis as frozen whole blood, isolated PBMCs, or DNA extracted from either sample type. The origin of this receptor is a woman in her 40s with acute or convalescent COVID-19. The chain is assembled from TRBV27 and TRBJ1-2, and TRBD1 aligns with 12 junction nucleotides. The source material was peripheral blood. The DNA sequence is TGTGCCAGCAGCTGGGGGTTGGGACAGGGGGCTCAAGGCTACACCTTC. This yields the protein CASSWGLGQGAQGYTF.